The rows below give T cell receptor beta chains drawn from one sample of a study of blood T cell repertoires in COVID-19. The data were produced by immunoSEQ multiplex PCR, yet TCRdb's version contains in-frame clones alone and is incomplete. The table shows fewer than 30,000 clones, with 80% to 90% occurring only once. The sequencing sample was made of peripheral blood. These receptor sequences come from a human donor in a cohort sampled during active COVID-19. CDR3s include the opening cysteine and the closing phenylalanine or tryptophan. The D gene is left open where the match is weak. The size of a clone is reported for some rows only, either as once, few or many, or as a class for expanded clones.

j_gene | d_gene | v_gene | abundance | CDR3aa | CDR3nt
TRBJ1-1 | NA | TRBV10-1 | once | CASKAGVGTEAFF | TGCGCCAGCAAGGCAGGGGTAGGCACTGAAGCTTTCTTT
TRBJ2-1 | TRBD2 | TRBV27 | NA | CASSSGTKNEQFF | TGTGCCAGCAGCTCCGGGACTAAGAATGAGCAGTTCTTC
TRBJ1-2 | TRBD1 | TRBV7-2 | NA | CASSETGVGGYTF | TGTGCCAGCAGCGAAACAGGGGTGGGCGGCTACACCTTC
TRBJ2-5 | TRBD2 | TRBV9 | once | CASSPLDSGGARTQYF | TGTGCCAGCAGCCCCCTAGATAGCGGGGGGGCCCGGACCCAGTACTTC
TRBJ2-1 | NA | TRBV6-5 | NA | CATLDSYNEQFF | TGTGCCACCCTGGACAGCTACAATGAGCAGTTCTTC
TRBJ2-5 | NA | TRBV6-2/TRBV6-3 | NA | CASSYPTGRPQETQYF | TGTGCCAGCAGTTACCCGACAGGGAGGCCCCAAGAGACCCAGTACTTC
TRBJ1-6 | NA | TRBV5-1 | NA | CASSLALNSPLHF | TGCGCCAGCAGCTTGGCCCTTAATTCACCCCTCCACTTT
TRBJ2-1 | NA | TRBV6-1 | NA | CASSEGSGDYNEQFF | TGTGCCAGCAGTGAAGGTAGCGGAGACTACAATGAGCAGTTCTTC
TRBJ2-7 | TRBD1 | TRBV9 | NA | CASSFGTGNYEQYF | TGTGCCAGCAGCTTCGGGACAGGGAACTACGAGCAGTACTTC
TRBJ1-2 | TRBD1 | TRBV5-1 | NA | CASSLAGGYGYTF | TGCGCCAGCAGCTTGGCAGGGGGTTATGGCTACACCTTC
TRBJ2-5 | TRBD2 | TRBV2 | NA | CASSSGGPPRGTQYF | TGTGCCAGCAGCAGCGGGGGGCCCCCACGGGGGACCCAGTACTTC
TRBJ2-7 | TRBD2 | TRBV9 | NA | CASSVDASGTSGWAYEQYF | TGTGCCAGCAGCGTAGATGCTTCCGGGACTAGCGGATGGGCCTACGAGCAGTACTTC
TRBJ2-7 | NA | TRBV12-3/TRBV12-4 | NA | CASSARLYEQYF | TGTGCCAGCAGTGCCCGACTCTACGAGCAGTACTTC
TRBJ1-3 | NA | TRBV12-3/TRBV12-4 | NA | CASSFLGNTIYF | TGTGCCAGCAGTTTTCTTGGAAACACCATATATTTT
TRBJ2-3 | TRBD2 | TRBV6-5 | NA | CASRLIAGSTDTQYF | TGTGCCAGCAGACTAATAGCGGGGAGCACAGATACGCAGTATTTT
TRBJ2-1 | TRBD2 | TRBV7-8 | NA | CASSLARFHRAGDSSYNEQFF | TGTGCCAGCAGCTTAGCTCGGTTTCATCGTGCGGGGGATAGCTCCTACAATGAGCAGTTCTTC
TRBJ1-2 | TRBD1 | TRBV4-2 | NA | CASSQDSTGTALGGGYTF | TGTGCCAGCAGCCAAGATAGCACCGGGACAGCCCTTGGGGGTGGCTACACCTTC
TRBJ2-3 | NA | TRBV9 | NA | CASSGRTARGTDTQYF | TGTGCCAGCAGCGGACGGACAGCGCGAGGCACAGATACGCAGTATTTT
TRBJ2-5 | TRBD2 | TRBV6-2/TRBV6-3 | NA | CASSYPVPGLAGESGRETQYF | TGTGCCAGCAGTTACCCCGTCCCGGGACTAGCGGGAGAATCGGGACGAGAGACCCAGTACTTC
TRBJ2-2 | NA | TRBV20-1 | NA | CSASPGTWISTGELFF | TGCAGTGCTAGTCCCGGGACTTGGATATCCACCGGGGAGCTGTTTTTT
TRBJ1-1 | NA | TRBV5-6 | NA | CASSHEVGNTEAFF | TGTGCCAGCAGCCATGAGGTGGGGAACACTGAAGCTTTCTTT
TRBJ2-2 | TRBD1 | TRBV6-6 | NA | CASSRSDRANTGELFF | TGTGCCAGCAGCCGGTCGGACAGGGCGAACACCGGGGAGCTGTTTTTT
TRBJ1-5 | NA | TRBV6-1 | NA | CASSEWTNSNQPQHF | TGTGCCAGCAGTGAATGGACAAATAGCAATCAGCCCCAGCATTTT
TRBJ2-1 | TRBD2 | TRBV29-1 | NA | CSVSLAGAYNEQFF | TGCAGCGTCTCACTAGCGGGGGCCTACAATGAGCAGTTCTTC
TRBJ2-7 | TRBD1 | TRBV7-2 | NA | CASSHRDRVGYEQYF | TGTGCCAGCAGCCACAGGGACAGGGTGGGGTACGAGCAGTACTTC
TRBJ2-1 | NA | TRBV6-2/TRBV6-3 | NA | CASSYEGWDEQFF | TGTGCCAGCAGTTACGAGGGATGGGATGAGCAGTTCTTC
TRBJ2-7 | NA | TRBV7-9 | NA | CASSHARAYEQYF | TGTGCCAGCAGCCACGCGAGGGCCTACGAGCAGTACTTC
TRBJ2-5 | TRBD2 | TRBV2 | NA | CASSLEKGLAGETQYF | TGTGCCAGCAGTCTGGAGAAGGGACTAGCGGGAGAGACCCAGTACTTC
TRBJ2-3 | NA | TRBV4-1 | NA | CASSLRLGGADTQYF | TGCGCCAGCAGCCTCCGCCTTGGGGGCGCAGATACGCAGTATTTT
TRBJ1-1 | TRBD1 | TRBV6-5 | NA | CASSKTGQNTEAFF | TGTGCCAGCAGTAAGACAGGGCAGAACACTGAAGCTTTCTTT
TRBJ2-7 | NA | TRBV5-4 | NA | CASSPSSGHTYEQYF | TGTGCCAGCAGCCCGAGTAGCGGCCACACCTACGAGCAGTACTTC
TRBJ1-1 | TRBD1 | TRBV4-3 | NA | CASSPTGFTEAFF | TGCGCCAGCAGCCCGACAGGGTTTACTGAAGCTTTCTTT
TRBJ2-2 | NA | TRBV9 | NA | CASRTDSYTGELFF | TGTGCCAGCAGGACGGATAGCTACACCGGGGAGCTGTTTTTT
TRBJ1-5 | NA | TRBV3-1/TRBV3-2 | once | CASSQDLHQPQHF | TGTGCCAGCAGCCAAGATCTTCATCAGCCCCAGCATTTT
TRBJ1-2 | NA | TRBV12-3/TRBV12-4 | once | CASSLRGNYGYTF | TGTGCCAGCAGTCTCAGGGGTAACTATGGCTACACCTTC
TRBJ2-5 | TRBD2 | TRBV4-3 | NA | CASSQDWVAGGQETQYF | TGCGCCAGCAGCCAAGATTGGGTAGCGGGAGGGCAGGAGACCCAGTACTTC
TRBJ1-3 | TRBD1 | TRBV5-5 | NA | CASTQTGSRNTIYF | TGTGCCAGCACCCAGACAGGGAGTAGAAACACCATATATTTT
TRBJ2-3 | TRBD2 | TRBV2 | NA | CASVGPSGTTDTQYF | TGTGCCAGCGTGGGGCCTAGCGGGACCACAGATACGCAGTATTTT
TRBJ1-6 | TRBD1 | TRBV4-1 | NA | CASSSPGQGIGALHF | TGCGCCAGCAGCTCGCCGGGACAGGGGATTGGGGCCCTCCACTTT
TRBJ2-2 | TRBD1 | TRBV7-3 | NA | CASSRDRGPGELFF | TGTGCCAGCAGCCGGGACAGGGGACCCGGGGAGCTGTTTTTT
TRBJ1-2 | TRBD1 | TRBV2 | NA | CASSVRDRGLVDYGYTF | TGTGCCAGCAGTGTCCGGGACAGGGGCCTCGTTGACTATGGCTACACCTTC
TRBJ2-5 | TRBD2 | TRBV10-1 | NA | CASSDSRTLAGPQTQYF | TGCGCCAGCAGTGATTCCAGGACTCTAGCGGGTCCGCAGACCCAGTACTTC
TRBJ1-6 | NA | TRBV18 | NA | CASSPSEGVSPLHF | TGTGCCAGCTCACCATCGGAGGGTGTGTCACCCCTCCACTTT
TRBJ1-1 | NA | TRBV7-8 | NA | CASSLGPLNTEAFF | TGTGCCAGCAGCTTAGGTCCGTTGAACACTGAAGCTTTCTTT
TRBJ2-2 | TRBD2 | TRBV4-3 | NA | CASSQELAGEGTGELFF | TGCGCCAGCAGCCAAGAACTAGCGGGAGAGGGCACCGGGGAGCTGTTTTTT
TRBJ1-3 | NA | TRBV5-4 | NA | CASSLAAGNTIYF | TGTGCCAGCAGCTTGGCAGCTGGAAACACCATATATTTT
TRBJ1-4 | NA | TRBV5-1 | NA | CASSLESGVNEKLFF | TGCGCCAGCAGCTTGGAGTCAGGGGTTAATGAAAAACTGTTTTTT
TRBJ2-7 | TRBD2 | TRBV7-2 | NA | CASSSGLAGVEQYF | TGTGCCAGCAGCTCGGGACTAGCGGGAGTCGAGCAGTACTTC